The next 5 T cell receptor beta chains were all read from a single sample in a study of T cells in Graves' hyperthyroidism and ophthalmopathy. The investigators amplified TCR beta CDR3 regions from RNA transcripts. Carried out on the TCR CDR3, a first-round RT-PCR used the HTBI primer set. TCRdb redid the calling of the multiplex PCR reads with MiXCR, one entry per CDR3 protein. The table lists roughly 650,000 distinct CDR3 sequences, more than 15% of them singletons. What was sequenced was blood. All receptors derive from a woman aged 40-49 years with Graves' ophthalmopathy.

This clonotype has at least ten counts. The rearrangement links TRBV28 to TRBJ1-1; perhaps TRBD1 as D (5 bases). The length of the CDR3 is 15 residues. Trimming cost V 3 bases and J 1 base, with 12 bases left between them. Germline V gene sequence: CDR1 MDHEN, CDR2 SYDVKM. The CDR3 bases are TGTGCCAGCAGTTTTTCGTCCAGGGAGAACACTGAAGCTTTCTTT. As protein: CASSFSSRENTEAFF. Full variable domain (outside the CDR3, taken from reference TRBV28 and TRBJ1-1): DVKVTQSSRYLVKRTGEKVFLECVQDMDHENMFWYRQDPGLGLRLIYFSYDVKMKEKGDIPEGYSVSREKKERFSLILESASTNQTSMYLCASSFSSRENTEAFFGQGTRLTVV.

This clonotype was recorded at least ten times. V is TRBV20-1 and J is TRBJ2-7; TRBD1 might be the D (5 bases). The CDR3 is made up of 13 amino acids. V shed 3 bases and J shed 0 bases, with 9 bases lying between them. Per germline, CDR1 DFQATT and CDR2 SNEGSKA (reference sequence). CDR3 in amino acids: CSASSQVSYEQYF. The CDR3 DNA follows: TGCAGTGCTAGTTCACAGGTCTCCTACGAGCAGTACTTC.

The V call is TRBV5-6, the J call TRBJ2-5; the match to TRBD1 covers 8 bases. This CDR3 contains 14 residues. The V gene's germline CDR1 is SGHDT and CDR2 YYEEEE. The V segment lost 2 bases and the J segment 7 bases; nucleotides outside the gene matches: 7. The CDR3, as DNA: TGTGCCAGCAGCTTCGGACAGGGAGTTAGGACCCAGTACTTC. It translates to CASSFGQGVRTQYF.

This clonotype was detected ten times or more. CDR3 sequence (DNA): TGTGCCAGCAGCTTAGGTTCGAAAAGGGAGACCCAGTACTTC. It is translated as CASSLGSKRETQYF. This rearrangement joins TRBV7-6 to TRBJ2-5; D gene unclear. This CDR3 contains 14 residues. Trimming stripped 1 base from V and 5 bases from J, with 11 bases between. CDR1 is SGHVS, CDR2 FNYEAQ, per germline.

This clonotype showed up many times. V gene TRBV27 combines with J gene TRBJ2-5; TRBD1 matches 7 bases. CDR3 size: 15 residues. After removal of 5 bases from V and 2 bases from J, the junction contained 8 bases not matched to a gene. CDR1 and CDR2 from the germline V gene are MNHEY and SMNVEV (reference sequence). The CDR3 is CASSKNLGQQETQYF. The CDR3 DNA reads as TGTGCCAGCAGTAAAAACTTGGGACAGCAAGAGACCCAGTACTTC.